These 17 T cell receptor beta chains came from one sample sequenced in a study of shared clonotypes between healthy human individuals (TCRdb year 2020). For the CD8 naive samples, CD45RO-negative cells were positively selected for CCR7, yielding a CD45RA+CCR7+ population from which TemRA cells were excluded. The library was produced with the immunoSEQ multiplex PCR assay. TCRdb took this table from immuneACCESS and kept in-frame rearrangements with V and J called. Such tables lack part of the clones; where checked against another copy, unresolved V genes explain under half of the gap, and the rest is unexplained. The sample table holds millions of clones, of which about 95% were seen once. The ten largest account for roughly 1% of the sample. The sample was naive CD8+ T cells sorted from blood. This sample's cell subset or site label indicates: CD45RA+CCR7+. The receptors were sampled from a man between 18 and 29 years old in good health.

This sequence joins TRBV4-1 and TRBJ2-7; 9 positions agree with TRBD1. V shed 0 bases and J 2 bases; nucleotides not matched to a gene: 8. Germline CDR1 is MGHRA and CDR2 is YSYEKL. The CDR3 is made up of 17 amino acids. DNA of the CDR3: TGCGCCAGCAGCCAAGATAGCGAACAGGGGGCCACCTACGAGCAGTACTTC. Translation gives CASSQDSEQGATYEQYF.

This chain links TRBV19 with TRBJ1-4; perhaps TRBD1 as D (6 bases). This CDR3 region has 15 residues. The V gene lost 0 bases and the J gene lost 7 bases, with 12 bases spanning the gap. CDR1 and CDR2 (germline): LNHDA, SQIVND (reference sequence). The CDR3 DNA reads as TGTGCCAGTAGTATAGATGATGTAGGGGGTGAAAAACTGTTTTTT. Translating it yields CASSIDDVGGEKLFF.

This chain connects TRBV7-9 to TRBJ2-6; D is uncertain. Germline V gives CDR1 SEHNR, CDR2 FQNEAQ (reference sequence). This CDR3 has 16 residues. The germline V and J ends were trimmed by 4 bases and 0 bases, with 10 bases remaining between them. The CDR3 here is CASSSTVFSGANVLTF. The DNA for the CDR3 is TGTGCCAGCAGCTCGACCGTCTTCTCTGGGGCCAACGTCCTGACTTTC.

The rearrangement links TRBV7-9 to TRBJ2-7; 7 bases map to TRBD1. Trimming at V came to 4 bases and at J to 5 bases, leaving 11 bases not matched to a gene. CDR3 size: 15 residues. The germline CDR1 and CDR2 sequences are SEHNR and FQNEAQ (reference sequence). CDR3 sequence: CASSSLRQGRHEQYF. Here the CDR3 DNA reads TGTGCCAGCAGCTCCCTAAGACAGGGAAGGCACGAGCAGTACTTC.

The chain links TRBV29-1 to TRBJ2-2; 7 bases line up with TRBD1. V lost 0 bases, J lost 4 bases, and 8 bases stayed unmatched. The CDR3 extends over 16 amino acids. Germline-derived CDR1 and CDR2 are SQVTM and ANQGSEA. The CDR3 here is CSVEERQGYITGELFF. In DNA form, the CDR3 reads TGCAGCGTTGAAGAGCGACAGGGATACATCACCGGGGAGCTGTTTTTT.

Concerning this clone itself: Other DNA sequences within the sample encode an identical CDR3. This chain links TRBV7-9 with TRBJ2-7, with unresolved D. This CDR3 region has 12 residues. Germline V CDR1 and CDR2: SEHNR, FQNEAQ (reference sequence). Trimming pared 1 base from V and 4 bases from J, leaving 5 bases between. The CDR3 nucleotides are TGTGCCAGCAGCTTAGGAAGGTACGAGCAGTACTTC. This encodes CASSLGRYEQYF.

This sequence joins TRBV29-1 and TRBJ1-4; D unresolved. The CDR3 contains 13 residues. Germline CDR1 and CDR2: SQVTM and ANQGSEA. Between the trimmed V and J ends, which lost 0 bases and 6 bases, there was a span of 8 bases. CDR3 sequence: CSVEDRFDEKLFF. The CDR3 region has the DNA TGCAGCGTTGAAGATCGTTTTGATGAAAAACTGTTTTTT.

V gene TRBV9 combines with J gene TRBJ2-3, with TRBD2 identical over 7 bases. After removal of 4 bases from V and 1 base from J, the junction contained 12 bases not matched to a gene. This CDR3 spans 17 amino acids. Germline V gene data show CDR1 as SGDLS and CDR2 as YYNGEE. The CDR3 DNA reads TGTGCCAGCAGCCCGAATCGGGGAGGGCCTGGCACAGATACGCAGTATTTT. Its protein is CASSPNRGGPGTDTQYF.

This clone occurred once. The V call is TRBV7-9, the J call TRBJ2-7; D unclear. Between the trimmed V and J ends, which lost 0 bases and 2 bases, there was a span of 8 bases. The CDR3 is 14 amino acids. CDR1 and CDR2 from the germline V gene are SEHNR and FQNEAQ (reference sequence). Here the CDR3 reads CASSLAQPAYEQYF. In nucleotides, the CDR3 is TGTGCCAGCAGCTTAGCACAGCCAGCCTACGAGCAGTACTTC.

This sequence joins TRBV7-3 and TRBJ2-3, with 13 bases fitting TRBD2. The germline V gene encodes CDR1 SGHTA and CDR2 FQGTGA. V shed 0 bases and J 4 bases; nucleotides not matched to a gene: 4. The CDR3 consists of 17 residues. The CDR3 sequence: CASSLTGGLAGADTQYF. DNA of the CDR3: TGTGCCAGCAGCTTAACGGGTGGACTAGCGGGGGCAGATACGCAGTATTTT.

This sequence joins TRBV10-2 and TRBJ2-7, with unresolved D. The CDR3 contains 13 residues. Germline assignment: CDR1 WSHSY and CDR2 SAAADI. The V end was cut by 8 bases, the J end by 2 bases, with 13 bases between. Written as DNA, the CDR3 is TGCGCCAGCCGAGGTCTCAGAGCCTACGAGCAGTACTTC. Translated: CASRGLRAYEQYF.

This sequence joins TRBV18 and TRBJ2-3, with 7 nucleotides matching TRBD2. V was pared by 6 bases and J by 6 bases, with 6 bases of the junction left unmatched. Germline values: CDR1 KGHSH, CDR2 LQKENI. CDR3 size: 13 residues. CDR3 in amino acids: CASSRSAGDTQYF. The DNA of the CDR3 is TGTGCCAGCTCTCGATCAGCGGGGGATACGCAGTATTTT.

V is TRBV28 and J is TRBJ1-6; 7 bases fit TRBD1. Germline V gives CDR1 MDHEN, CDR2 SYDVKM. CDR3 length: 14 residues. V shed 5 bases, J shed 7 bases, and the junction held 5 bases outside the gene matches. The CDR3 reads CASSIRTGNSPLHF. The CDR3 DNA follows: TGTGCCAGCAGTATCCGGACAGGCAATTCACCCCTCCACTTT.

The chain has TRBV21-1 and TRBJ1-2. TRBV21-1 represents a pseudogene. The CDR3 totals 14 residues. CDR3 nucleotide sequence: TGTGCCAGCAGCAAACGGGACCCGACCGCTGGCTACACCTTC. Amino acids: CASSKRDPTAGYTF.

This rearrangement joins TRBV19 to TRBJ2-2, with D uncertain. V lost 8 bases and J lost 0, with 13 bases in between. CDR1 is LNHDA and CDR2 is SQIVND in the germline V gene (reference sequence). This CDR3 has 15 residues. The DNA for the CDR3 is TGTGCCAGTTGGAGTGGGATTACGAACACCGGGGAGCTGTTTTTT. Residues: CASWSGITNTGELFF.

V usage is TRBV9 and J usage is TRBJ2-2; 11 bases align to TRBD2. The germline V gene encodes CDR1 SGDLS and CDR2 YYNGEE. V gave up 4 bases and J gave up 0 bases; unmatched junction bases: 5. The CDR3 spans 17 residues. The CDR3 loop is CASSPGLAETNTGELFF. The CDR3 DNA reads as TGTGCCAGCAGCCCGGGACTAGCGGAAACGAACACCGGGGAGCTGTTTTTT.

This clone was detected once. This sequence joins TRBV7-2 and TRBJ1-4; unclear D gene. The CDR3 runs to 12 residues. V was clipped by 5 bases and J by 4 bases, with 5 bases between them. Germline CDR1 is SGHTA and CDR2 is FQGNSA. CDR3 bases: TGTGCCAGCAGCACACTTAATGAAAAACTGTTTTTT. Residues: CASSTLNEKLFF.